Below, 23 T cell receptor beta chains from the same sample are listed, as sequenced in a study of blood T cell repertoires in COVID-19. Profiling relied on immunoSEQ multiplex PCR, and the TCRdb table lists in-frame clones only, not all of them. The sample contains about 240,000 clones, approximately 83% of which appear only once. The material sequenced was peripheral blood. The receptors stem from a woman aged 25-40 years who had recovered from COVID-19.

The CDR3: CASSFGGGGQPQHF. The CDR3 DNA reads TGTGCCAGCAGCTTCGGGGGGGGCGGGCAGCCCCAGCATTTT. The chain combines TRBV7-9 with TRBJ1-5; TRBD1 is a possible D gene (6 bases). Germline V gene sequence: CDR1 SEHNR, CDR2 FQNEAQ (reference sequence). The CDR3 spans 14 residues. V lost 3 bases to trimming and J lost 7 bases, with 13 bases between them. Variable domain in full (rest from reference TRBV7-9 and TRBJ1-5): DTGVSQNPRHKITKRGQNVTFRCDPISEHNRLYWYRQTLGQGPEFLTYFQNEAQLEKSRLLSDRFSAERPKGSFSTLEIQRTEQGDSAMYLCASSFGGGGQPQHFGDGTRLSIL.

The V and J genes are TRBV7-3 and TRBJ2-6, with D maybe TRBD1 (5 bases). Germline V gene sequence: CDR1 SGHTA, CDR2 FQGTGA. The CDR3 has 16 residues. The V gene lost 3 bases and the J gene lost 2 bases, with 11 bases spanning the gap. The CDR3 spells CASSLQGSAGANVLTF. As DNA, the CDR3 is TGTGCCAGCAGCTTGCAGGGTTCGGCTGGGGCCAACGTCCTGACTTTC.

V and J are TRBV6-5 and TRBJ2-2; TRBD2 is a possible D gene (5 bases). This CDR3 is built from 12 residues. Germline CDR1 and CDR2: MNHEY and SVGAGI. V was clipped by 2 bases and J by 8 bases, with 6 bases between them. The CDR3 region is CASSYPGGELFF. The CDR3 nucleotides are TGTGCCAGCAGTTACCCGGGGGGGGAGCTGTTTTTT.

This sequence joins TRBV5-4 and TRBJ2-3; 8 positions agree with TRBD2. The CDR3 contains 14 residues. V trimming: 4 bases; J trimming: 4 bases; junction bases outside the gene matches: 5. Germline V CDR1 and CDR2: SGHNT, YYREEE (reference sequence). CDR3 sequence reads: CASSLRGGPDTQYF. CDR3 nucleotides: TGTGCCAGCAGCCTACGGGGGGGTCCAGATACGCAGTATTTT.

This chain joins TRBV7-3 and TRBJ1-2; unclear D gene. Trimming left V 3 bases short and J 6 bases short, with 17 bases between. Germline lookup yields CDR1 SGHTA and CDR2 FQGTGA. CDR3 length equals 15 residues. As DNA, the CDR3 is TGTGCCAGCAGCTTCGGTGGCGAAACGGGGAATGGCTACACCTTC. The encoded protein is CASSFGGETGNGYTF.

The V and J genes are TRBV2 and TRBJ1-4; 7 bases fit TRBD1. V lost 5 bases and J lost 4; bases outside the gene matches: 7. Germline CDR1 SNHLY, CDR2 FYNNEI. The CDR3 spans 15 residues. The CDR3, as DNA: TGTGCCAGCAGTAAACTTGGGGACAGTAATGAAAAACTGTTTTTT. This codes for CASSKLGDSNEKLFF.

The chain is built from TRBV30 and TRBJ1-2, with a tentative D call TRBD1 (5 bases). V shed 4 bases and J shed 8 bases, with 14 bases lying between them. The CDR3 is 12 amino acids. CDR1 is GTSNPN and CDR2 is SVGIG in the germline V gene (reference sequence). CDR3 loop: CAWKEGQGGYTF. For the CDR3, the DNA is TGTGCCTGGAAGGAGGGGCAGGGCGGCTACACCTTC.

The rearrangement joins TRBV7-9 to TRBJ2-2, with TRBD2 as a possible D gene (6 bases). Trimming left V 6 bases short and J 2 bases short, with 16 bases between. The germline CDR1 and CDR2 sequences are SEHNR and FQNEAQ (reference sequence). The CDR3 has 16 amino acids. CDR3 sequence reads: CASRHSRDLNTGELFF. Here the CDR3 DNA reads TGTGCCAGCAGGCACAGCAGGGACTTAAACACCGGGGAGCTGTTTTTT.

The chain has TRBV5-1 and TRBJ1-1, with 8 bases lining up with TRBD1. The CDR3 spans 14 residues. The V gene's germline CDR1 is SGHRS and CDR2 YFSETQ. After removal of 5 bases from V and 2 bases from J, the junction contained 5 bases not matched to a gene. The CDR3 reads CASRGGQGNTEAFF. As DNA, the CDR3 is TGCGCCAGCAGGGGAGGACAGGGAAACACTGAAGCTTTCTTT.

This chain connects TRBV4-3 to TRBJ2-7; 7 bases are a match to TRBD2. Germline V gene lookup returns CDR1 LGHNA and CDR2 YSLEER. With 1 base clipped from V and 3 bases from J, the junction kept 9 bases outside the gene matches. This CDR3 comprises 16 residues. CDR3: CASSQGGGTGLYEQYF. CDR3 bases: TGCGCCAGCAGCCAAGGGGGGGGGACGGGTCTCTACGAGCAGTACTTC.

The chain is built from TRBV7-8 and TRBJ1-2; D might be TRBD1 (6 bases). CDR1 is SGHVS, CDR2 FQNEAQ, per germline. This CDR3 is 16 amino acids long. V was pared by 2 bases and J by 6 bases, with 19 bases between. The CDR3 sequence: CASSLYPTGGGDGYTF. CDR3 nucleotide sequence: TGTGCCAGCAGCTTATACCCGACGGGAGGGGGTGATGGCTACACCTTC.

The V and J genes are TRBV5-4 and TRBJ2-1, with 9 bases fitting TRBD2. The V gene's germline CDR1 is SGHNT and CDR2 YYREEE (reference sequence). V was pared by 4 bases and J by 7 bases, with 12 bases of the junction left unmatched. This CDR3 has 16 amino acids. The CDR3 is CASSRGGALESNEQFF. CDR3 bases: TGTGCCAGCAGCCGCGGGGGGGCCTTGGAATCAAATGAGCAGTTCTTC.

The chain joins TRBV7-2 to TRBJ2-6, with 7 bases lining up with TRBD1. This CDR3 spans 18 amino acids. V was pared by 5 bases and J by 0 bases, with 10 bases of the junction left unmatched. Germline CDR1 SGHTA, CDR2 FQGNSA. The CDR3 DNA is TGTGCCAGCAGCACCCGACAGGGTTGGCTCTCTGGGGCCAACGTCCTGACTTTC. Encoded protein: CASSTRQGWLSGANVLTF. The complete variable domain, with remaining parts taken from reference TRBV7-2 and TRBJ2-6, reads GAGVSQSPSNKVTEKGKDVELRCDPISGHTALYWYRQSLGQGLEFLIYFQGNSAPDKSGLPSDRFSAERTGGSVSTLTIQRTQQEDSAVYLCASSTRQGWLSGANVLTFGAGSRLTVL.

The gene calls are TRBV5-1 and TRBJ2-7; D possibly corresponds to TRBD1 (6 bases). Trimming left V 2 bases short and J 0 bases short, with 12 bases between. Germline V gene lookup returns CDR1 SGHRS and CDR2 YFSETQ. This CDR3 spans 15 amino acids. The DNA for the CDR3 is TGCGCCAGCAGCTTTGGGGGCGCCAACTCCTACGAGCAGTACTTC. Translation: CASSFGGANSYEQYF.

V usage is TRBV2 and J usage is TRBJ2-5, with TRBD2 matching over 7 bases. CDR3 size: 15 residues. After removal of 10 bases from V and 1 base from J, the junction contained 12 bases not matched to a gene. Germline V gene data show CDR1 as SNHLY and CDR2 as FYNNEI. The CDR3 reads CATTRLAASQETQYF. As DNA, the CDR3 is TGTGCCACCACCAGGCTAGCGGCGAGCCAAGAGACCCAGTACTTC.

The CDR3 region has the DNA TGTGCCAGCAGGAGGGGGGGCCACCATGAGCAGTTCTTC. This gives the protein CASRRGGHHEQFF. The V and J genes are TRBV9 and TRBJ2-1, with a possible D match to TRBD2 (7 bases). This CDR3 region has 13 residues. In germline, CDR1 is SGDLS, CDR2 YYNGEE. V lost 5 bases and J lost 8, with 14 bases in between.

The genes are TRBV9 and TRBJ2-5; the match to TRBD2 covers 8 bases. V was clipped by 0 bases and J by 2 bases; unmatched bases: 9. The CDR3 has 17 amino acids. The V gene's germline CDR1 is SGDLS and CDR2 YYNGEE. CDR3 bases: TGTGCCAGCAGCGTAGGAATTGGGGTAGCGGGGCAAGAGACCCAGTACTTC. This gives the protein CASSVGIGVAGQETQYF.

There are a few counts of this clone. J is TRBJ2-2 and V is TRBV5-4; perhaps TRBD2 as D (6 bases). CDR1 is SGHNT and CDR2 is YYREEE in the germline V gene (reference sequence). The CDR3 loop spans 15 amino acids. Trimming shortened V by 0 bases and J by 8 bases, and 14 bases separated the two germline ends. CDR3 nucleotide sequence: TGTGCCAGCAGCTTGGCCGGAGGGAATAGGGGGGAGCTGTTTTTT. Protein sequence: CASSLAGGNRGELFF.

This clone has just one count. This sequence joins TRBV9 and TRBJ2-1; 8 nucleotides match TRBD2. There are 16 residues in the CDR3. V gave up 0 bases and J gave up 7 bases; unmatched junction bases: 9. Looked up from germline, CDR1 is SGDLS and CDR2 is YYNGEE. CDR3 coding DNA: TGTGCCAGCAGCGTAGGGTCGAGCGGGGGTGGAAATGAGCAGTTCTTC. As protein: CASSVGSSGGGNEQFF.

The chain joins TRBV3-1 (or the pseudogene TRBV3-2) to TRBJ2-3, with 9 bases aligning to TRBD2. The CDR3 is made up of 16 amino acids. Trimming at V came to 0 bases and at J to 4 bases, leaving 5 bases not matched to a gene. The V gene's germline CDR1 is LGHDT and CDR2 YNNKEL (reference sequence). CDR3 region: CASSQDHVAGADTQYF. The CDR3, as DNA: TGTGCCAGCAGCCAAGATCACGTAGCGGGGGCAGATACGCAGTATTTT.

J is TRBJ2-5 and V is TRBV4-1; D is perhaps TRBD1 (7 bases). The CDR3 runs to 14 residues. Germline assignment: CDR1 MGHRA and CDR2 YSYEKL. Trimming pared 1 base from V and 4 bases from J, leaving 10 bases between. The CDR3 nucleotides are TGCGCCAGCAGCCAAGTCAGGGGGGTAGAGACCCAGTACTTC. Amino acid sequence: CASSQVRGVETQYF.

This chain uses TRBV7-6 with TRBJ2-7, with D tentatively TRBD1 (6 bases). This CDR3 spans 14 amino acids. Per the germline V gene, CDR1 is SGHVS and CDR2 is FNYEAQ. Trimming pared 5 bases from V and 3 bases from J, leaving 14 bases between. The CDR3 sequence: CASSTWTDNYEQYF. In DNA, the CDR3 is TGTGCCAGCAGCACCTGGACAGACAACTACGAGCAGTACTTC.

The count of this clone is one. V usage is TRBV6-2 or TRBV6-3 and J usage is TRBJ1-2, with D perhaps matching TRBD1 (6 bases). Looked up from germline, CDR1 is MNHEY and CDR2 is SVGEGT. The ends were cut back, 6 bases at V and 8 bases at J, with 13 bases in the middle. This CDR3 comprises 12 residues. In DNA, the CDR3 is TGTGCCAGCAGCCTCGGACAGATCGGCTACACCTTC. This codes for CASSLGQIGYTF.